The T cell receptor beta chain described here comes from a study of T cell responses to AZD1222 COVID-19 vaccine. Germline V gene sequence: CDR1 LNHDA, CDR2 SQIVND (reference sequence). V gave up 3 bases and J gave up 0 bases, with 12 bases separating them. The CDR3 is 16 residues long. Here immunoSEQ multiplex PCR was the method, and the copy in TCRdb shows in-frame clones only, minus some. The sample carries over 45,000 clones, nearly 90% recorded once. The chain links TRBV19 to TRBJ1-3; D possibly corresponds to TRBD1 (6 bases). This receptor was obtained from an adult in good health. The source material was peripheral blood, sampled on day 0 of AZD1222 vaccination. The chain's CDR3 is CASSMGAYGSGNTIYF. Here the CDR3 DNA reads TGTGCCAGTAGTATGGGGGCATACGGCTCTGGAAACACCATATATTTT.